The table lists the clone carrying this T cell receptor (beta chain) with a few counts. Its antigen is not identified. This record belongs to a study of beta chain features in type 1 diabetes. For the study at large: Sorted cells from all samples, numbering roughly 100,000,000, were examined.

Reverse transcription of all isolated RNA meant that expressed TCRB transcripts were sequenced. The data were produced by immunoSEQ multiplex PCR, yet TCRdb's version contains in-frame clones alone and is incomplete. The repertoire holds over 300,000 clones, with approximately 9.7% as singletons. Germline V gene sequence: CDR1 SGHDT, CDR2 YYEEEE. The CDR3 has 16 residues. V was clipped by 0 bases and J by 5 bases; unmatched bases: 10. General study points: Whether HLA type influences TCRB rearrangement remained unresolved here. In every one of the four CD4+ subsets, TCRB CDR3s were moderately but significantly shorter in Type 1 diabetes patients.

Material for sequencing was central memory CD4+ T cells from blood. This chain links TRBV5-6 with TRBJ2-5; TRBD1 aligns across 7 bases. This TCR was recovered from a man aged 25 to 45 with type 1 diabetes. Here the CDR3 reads CASSLVGGQLRETQYF. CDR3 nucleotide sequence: TGTGCCAGCAGCTTGGTAGGGGGACAGCTCCGGGAGACCCAGTACTTC.